These 24 T cell receptor beta chains originate from one sample sequenced in a study of cytomegalovirus exposure and HLA in healthy donors (dated by TCRdb to the late 2010s). Libraries were constructed by the immunoSEQ multiplex PCR assay. For the multiplex PCR, a mixture combining 60 forward primers for TCR Vbeta segments and 13 reverse primers for TCR Jbeta segments was used. Here the immuneACCESS table is served through TCRdb, limited to in-frame sequences with V and J called. Missing clones are a known gap in these copies; in checked studies unresolved V genes cover under half, and the rest lacks a known reason. This sample holds approximately 200,000 clones; around 78% were observed only once. Jointly, the top ten make up about 1.9% of the sample. Sequencing was performed on PBMCs. The receptor set was obtained from a man between 25 and 39 years old in good health and CMV-seronegative.

This clone was seen just once. J is TRBJ2-1 and V is TRBV2, with a possible D match to TRBD2 (7 bases). Trimming took 7 bases from V and 8 from J, leaving 18 bases between them. This CDR3 region has 14 residues. CDR1 and CDR2 from the germline V gene are SNHLY and FYNNEI. In nucleotides, the CDR3 is TGTGCCAGCATCGGGGGGCCTGTTCGCGATGAGCAGTTCTTC. Protein product: CASIGGPVRDEQFF. Full variable domain (rest looked up from reference TRBV2 and TRBJ2-1): EPEVTQTPSHQVTQMGQEVILRCVPISNHLYFYWYRQILGQKVEFLVSFYNNEISEKSEIFDDQFSVERPDGSNFTLKIRSTKLEDSAMYFCASIGGPVRDEQFFGPGTRLTVL.

The rearrangement links TRBV6-1 to TRBJ1-5, with 7 positions matching TRBD1. The V segment lost 2 bases and the J segment 0 bases; nucleotides outside the gene matches: 19. Germline loops: CDR1 MNHNS, CDR2 SASEGT. The CDR3 spans 21 residues. CDR3 amino acids: CASSEREARGRLENSNQPQHF. CDR3 in DNA: TGTGCCAGCAGTGAAAGGGAGGCTAGGGGGCGCTTGGAAAATAGCAATCAGCCCCAGCATTTT.

The CDR3 here is CASSLGTSGRHEQYF. The CDR3 DNA reads TGCGCCAGCAGCCTCGGGACTAGCGGGAGGCACGAGCAGTACTTC. V and J are TRBV5-1 and TRBJ2-7; 15 bases match TRBD2. V trimming: 4 bases; J trimming: 5 bases; junction bases outside the gene matches: 4. The germline V gene has CDR1 SGHRS and CDR2 YFSETQ. CDR3 length equals 15 residues. The full variable domain, in which reference TRBV5-1 and TRBJ2-7 provide the parts outside the CDR3, is KAGVTQTPRYLIKTRGQQVTLSCSPISGHRSVSWYQQTPGQGLQFLFEYFSETQRNKGNFPGRFSGRQFSNSRSEMNVSTLELGDSALYLCASSLGTSGRHEQYFGPGTRLTVT.

This clone showed up just a few times. The chain combines TRBV7-3 with TRBJ2-3; 11 positions match TRBD2. This CDR3 is 20 amino acids long. CDR1 and CDR2 (germline): SGHTA, FQGTGA. Trimming cost V 0 bases and J 2 bases; bases outside gene matches: 13. CDR3 DNA: TGTGCCAGCAGCTTAACGTCTTCCACTAGCGGGGGATATTTCACAGATACGCAGTATTTT. Translating it yields CASSLTSSTSGGYFTDTQYF.

The chain is built from TRBV19 and TRBJ1-2; 7 nucleotides align to TRBD1. Germline assignment: CDR1 LNHDA and CDR2 SQIVND (reference sequence). The CDR3 is 14 amino acids. The V and J ends lost 7 bases and 7 bases, in that order; junction bases with no gene match: 12. The CDR3 protein is CASTERGRGSGYTF. CDR3 nucleotide sequence: TGTGCCAGTACCGAAAGGGGCAGGGGGTCTGGCTACACCTTC.

J is TRBJ2-7 and V is TRBV28; D uncertain. This CDR3 region has 12 residues. Between the trimmed V and J ends, which lost 2 bases and 13 bases, there was a span of 15 bases. Germline CDR1 and CDR2: MDHEN and SYDVKM. The CDR3 nucleotides read TGTGCCAGCAGTTTAGGGTCACATGACACATACTTC. It specifies CASSLGSHDTYF.

V usage is TRBV5-3 and J usage is TRBJ1-3; TRBD1 agrees at 7 bases. TRBV5-3 is marked as an open reading frame, function uncertain. Trimming at V came to 4 bases and at J to 0 bases, leaving 10 bases not matched to a gene. CDR3 length: 17 residues. The CDR3 sequence is CARSTGQRLHSGNTIYF. Here the CDR3 DNA reads TGTGCCAGAAGCACGGGACAGAGATTGCACTCTGGAAACACCATATATTTT.

This chain links TRBV28 with TRBJ2-5; 7 nucleotides align to TRBD1. V shed 10 bases and J 1 base; nucleotides not matched to a gene: 6. CDR3 length: 13 amino acids. The germline V gene encodes CDR1 MDHEN and CDR2 SYDVKM. CDR3 sequence (DNA): TGTGCCACCATAGGACAGGTCCAAGAGACCCAGTACTTC. Translated, it gives CATIGQVQETQYF.

V usage is TRBV10-1 and J usage is TRBJ1-1, with D hard to call. The germline gives CDR1 WNHNN, CDR2 SYGVQD (reference sequence). V shed 3 bases and J shed 7 bases, with 9 bases lying between them. The CDR3 extends over 12 amino acids. The CDR3: CASSENTREAFF. In DNA, the CDR3 is TGCGCCAGCAGTGAAAACACACGTGAAGCTTTCTTT.

The chain uses TRBV5-1 and TRBJ2-3, with 9 bases aligning to TRBD2. Germline CDR1 reads SGHRS; CDR2 reads YFSETQ. The CDR3 is 16 residues long. V dropped 4 bases and J dropped 4; count of bases not matched to a gene: 10. The CDR3 nucleotides read TGCGCCAGCAGCCCCAGACTAGCGGTGGGCGCAGATACGCAGTATTTT. This encodes CASSPRLAVGADTQYF.

This chain uses TRBV19 with TRBJ2-2; TRBD2 matches at 8 bases. CDR1 is LNHDA and CDR2 is SQIVND in the germline V gene (reference sequence). With V trimmed by 3 bases and J by 5 bases, 11 bases remained unmatched. CDR3 length equals 17 residues. The CDR3 DNA reads TGTGCCAGTAGTATGATACTAGCGGAAGGGCGGACCGGGGAGCTGTTTTTT. Protein sequence: CASSMILAEGRTGELFF.

This chain uses TRBV27 with TRBJ1-5; D remains ambiguous. With 4 bases removed from V and 6 bases from J, the gap between germline ends came to 7 bases. The CDR3 length is 12 residues. The germline V gene has CDR1 MNHEY and CDR2 SMNVEV (reference sequence). CDR3 sequence reads: CASSSRGQPQHF. DNA of the CDR3: TGTGCCAGCAGTTCCAGAGGTCAGCCCCAGCATTTT.

The chain is built from TRBV6-5 and TRBJ2-1; tentatively, D is TRBD2 (5 bases). Trimming pared 8 bases from V and 0 bases from J, leaving 14 bases between. The V gene's germline CDR1 is MNHEY and CDR2 SVGAGI. The CDR3 consists of 15 residues. The CDR3 DNA is TGTGCCAGCCTGGCGTATGGGAGCTCCTACAATGAGCAGTTCTTC. Translation gives CASLAYGSSYNEQFF.

This chain joins TRBV19 and TRBJ2-3; tentative D call: TRBD1 (6 bases). Germline-derived CDR1 and CDR2 are LNHDA and SQIVND (reference sequence). The CDR3 is made up of 16 amino acids. Trimming took off 7 bases at V and 3 bases at J, with 20 bases between the two ends. The CDR3, as DNA: TGTGCCAGTAAGGCCGGGTTAGGGACAAAGACAGATACGCAGTATTTT. Protein product: CASKAGLGTKTDTQYF.

The V gene is TRBV5-6, the J gene TRBJ2-7; TRBD2 matches at 7 bases. V dropped 9 bases and J dropped 3; count of bases not matched to a gene: 9. The CDR3 contains 13 residues. Germline CDR1 and CDR2: SGHDT and YYEEEE. The CDR3 DNA follows: TGTGCCACCAGGCGGGGGAATAGCTACGAGCAGTACTTC. Translation: CATRRGNSYEQYF. Full variable domain (rest looked up from reference TRBV5-6 and TRBJ2-7): DAGVTQSPTHLIKTRGQQVTLRCSPKSGHDTVSWYQQALGQGPQFIFQYYEEEERQRGNFPDRFSGHQFPNYSSELNVNALLLGDSALYLCATRRGNSYEQYFGPGTRLTVT.

The chain uses TRBV2 and TRBJ2-3, with TRBD2 identical over 14 bases. The trim removed 5 bases at V and 3 bases at J, leaving 10 bases unmatched. Per germline, CDR1 SNHLY and CDR2 FYNNEI. The CDR3 spans 18 residues. CDR3 DNA sequence: TGTGCCAGCAGTCACAGACTAGCGGGAGGGCCCAATACAGATACGCAGTATTTT. Its protein is CASSHRLAGGPNTDTQYF.

The rearrangement uses TRBV6-5 and TRBJ2-7; tentative D call: TRBD2 (6 bases). Germline CDR1 and CDR2: MNHEY and SVGAGI. V was shortened by 5 bases and J by 5 bases, with 16 bases between the two germline ends. The CDR3 is 14 residues long. For the CDR3, the DNA is TGTGCCAGCAGTACAACGGGAGCCGGGAACGAGCAGTACTTC. Encoded protein: CASSTTGAGNEQYF.

This chain connects TRBV28 to TRBJ1-2, with unresolved D. Germline CDR1 is MDHEN and CDR2 is SYDVKM. This CDR3 spans 16 amino acids. Trimming took off 2 bases at V and 2 bases at J, with 15 bases between the two ends. The CDR3 spells CASSLNLFMENYGYTF. The CDR3 DNA is TGTGCCAGCAGTTTAAACCTATTCATGGAGAACTATGGCTACACCTTC.

This chain's CDR3 is CASSQGLALVYEQYF. In DNA form, the CDR3 reads TGCGCCAGCAGCCAAGGACTAGCGTTAGTATACGAGCAGTACTTC. The V gene is TRBV4-1, the J gene TRBJ2-7; 8 nucleotides match TRBD2. This CDR3 spans 15 amino acids. J gave up 4 bases and V 1 base, and 6 bases lay outside the gene matches. CDR1 and CDR2 from the germline V gene are MGHRA and YSYEKL.

The chain is built from TRBV28 and TRBJ2-3, with D possibly matching TRBD2 (5 bases). Germline values: CDR1 MDHEN, CDR2 SYDVKM. The CDR3 is 16 amino acids. V dropped 1 base and J dropped 5 bases, with 16 bases sitting between them. The CDR3 region has the DNA TGTGCCAGCAGTTTATTTTCTAACCCTGAGGGAGATACGCAGTATTTT. It specifies CASSLFSNPEGDTQYF.

The V gene is TRBV19, the J gene TRBJ2-5, with 8 bases that match TRBD1. The assigned J gene may be wrong: the sequence end matches TRBJ2-7 better. Germline assignment: CDR1 LNHDA and CDR2 SQIVND (reference sequence). This CDR3 is built from 14 residues. CDR3 in DNA: TGTGCCAGTAGTATAGGGACAGGGACCAACGAGCAGTACTTC. Its translation: CASSIGTGTNEQYF.

This chain joins TRBV20-1 and TRBJ2-1; D unclear. V gave up 1 base and J gave up 9 bases, with 7 bases separating them. The CDR3 consists of 11 residues. Germline loops: CDR1 DFQATT, CDR2 SNEGSKA (reference sequence). The CDR3 loop is CSARGGSEQFF. The CDR3 DNA reads as TGCAGTGCTAGAGGTGGCTCTGAGCAGTTCTTC.

This clone was counted a few times. The chain uses TRBV29-1 and TRBJ2-3; D not resolved. The length of the CDR3 is 11 residues. Germline assignment: CDR1 SQVTM and CDR2 ANQGSEA. V lost 6 bases and J lost 3, with 7 bases in between. This CDR3 reads CSVRHTDTQYF. Written as DNA, the CDR3 is TGCAGCGTGAGACATACAGATACGCAGTATTTT.

This clone showed up just once. The V and J genes are TRBV5-4 and TRBJ2-7; 9 nucleotides match TRBD1. The germline V gene has CDR1 SGHNT and CDR2 YYREEE (reference sequence). J gave up 3 bases and V 5 bases, and 6 bases lay outside the gene matches. The CDR3 loop spans 14 amino acids. This CDR3 reads CASSKTGGVYEQYF. The CDR3 DNA reads TGTGCCAGCAGTAAGACAGGGGGGGTCTACGAGCAGTACTTC.